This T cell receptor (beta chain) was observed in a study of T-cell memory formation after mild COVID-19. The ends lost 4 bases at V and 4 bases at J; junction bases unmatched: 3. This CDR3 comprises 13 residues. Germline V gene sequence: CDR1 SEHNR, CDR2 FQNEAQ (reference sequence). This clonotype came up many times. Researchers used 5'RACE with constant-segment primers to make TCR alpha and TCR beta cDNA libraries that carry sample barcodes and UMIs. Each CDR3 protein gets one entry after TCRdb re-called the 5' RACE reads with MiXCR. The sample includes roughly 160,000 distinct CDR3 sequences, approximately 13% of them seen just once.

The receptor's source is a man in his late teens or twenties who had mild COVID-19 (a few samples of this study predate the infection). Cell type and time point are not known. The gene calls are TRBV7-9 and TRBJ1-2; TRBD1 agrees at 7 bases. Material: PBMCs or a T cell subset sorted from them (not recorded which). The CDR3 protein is CASSWDRVYGYTF. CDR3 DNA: TGTGCCAGCAGCTGGGACAGAGTCTATGGCTACACCTTC.